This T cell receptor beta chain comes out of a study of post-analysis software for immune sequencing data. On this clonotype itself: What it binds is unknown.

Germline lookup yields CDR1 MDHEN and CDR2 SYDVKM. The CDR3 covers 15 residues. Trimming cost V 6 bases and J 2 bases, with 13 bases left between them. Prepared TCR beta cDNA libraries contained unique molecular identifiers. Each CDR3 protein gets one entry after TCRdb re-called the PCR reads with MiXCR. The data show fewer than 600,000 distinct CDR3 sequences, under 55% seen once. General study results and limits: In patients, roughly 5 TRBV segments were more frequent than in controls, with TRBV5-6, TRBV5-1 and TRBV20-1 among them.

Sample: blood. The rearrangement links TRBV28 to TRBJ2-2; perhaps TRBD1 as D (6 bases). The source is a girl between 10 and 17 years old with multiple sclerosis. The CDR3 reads CASRRQVFNTGELFF. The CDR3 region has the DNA TGTGCCAGCAGGAGACAGGTTTTCAACACCGGGGAGCTGTTTTTT.